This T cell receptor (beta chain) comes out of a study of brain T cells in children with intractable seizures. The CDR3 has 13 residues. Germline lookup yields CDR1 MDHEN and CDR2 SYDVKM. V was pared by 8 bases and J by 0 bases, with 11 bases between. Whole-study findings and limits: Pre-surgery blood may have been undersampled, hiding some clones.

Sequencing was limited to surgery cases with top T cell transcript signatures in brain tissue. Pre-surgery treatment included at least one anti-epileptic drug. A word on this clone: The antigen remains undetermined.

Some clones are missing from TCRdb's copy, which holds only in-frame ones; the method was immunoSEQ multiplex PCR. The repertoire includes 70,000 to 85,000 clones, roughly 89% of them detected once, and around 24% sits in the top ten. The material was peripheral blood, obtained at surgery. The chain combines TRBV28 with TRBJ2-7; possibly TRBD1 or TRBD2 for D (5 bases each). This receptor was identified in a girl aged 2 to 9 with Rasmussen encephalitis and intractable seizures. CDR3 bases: TGTGCCAGCGTTGGGGACGGCTCCTACGAGCAGTACTTC. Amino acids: CASVGDGSYEQYF.